Listed below are T cell receptor beta chains from one sample, sequenced in a study of T cells after posttransplantation cyclophosphamide. Here immunoSEQ multiplex PCR was the method, and the copy in TCRdb shows in-frame clones only, minus some. The sample carries tens of thousands of clones, 80% to 95% recorded once. The source material was PBMCs, sampled around 67 days after allogeneic stem cell transplant with posttransplant cyclophosphamide. The receptors originated from a male patient aged 55 to 70 who received an allogeneic stem cell transplant from a related donor and was CMV-positive. Some T cells may be transferred from the graft donor. Both conserved end residues are part of each CDR3.

cdr3_aa: CASSLTLAGAYNEQFF
j_call: TRBJ2-1
v_call: TRBV7-6
cdr3_length: 16

cdr3_aa: CASSFTTAGNTIYF
j_call: TRBJ1-3
v_call: TRBV11-2
cdr3_length: 14

cdr3_aa: CASSHNRDRLMNTEAFF
j_call: TRBJ1-1
v_call: TRBV5-5
cdr3_length: 17

cdr3_aa: CASSFLGLGVGGTEAFF
j_call: TRBJ1-1
v_call: TRBV5-1
cdr3_length: 17

cdr3_aa: CATEGEGPNTGELFF
j_call: TRBJ2-2
v_call: TRBV10-3
cdr3_length: 15

cdr3_aa: CASSFPGTGDREQYF
j_call: TRBJ2-7
v_call: TRBV5-1
cdr3_length: 15

cdr3_aa: CASSHSRLGGGGSQPQHF
j_call: TRBJ1-5
v_call: TRBV4-1
cdr3_length: 18

cdr3_aa: CASSDTSKGGETQYF
j_call: TRBJ2-5
v_call: TRBV5-4
cdr3_length: 15

cdr3_aa: CASSEGLRGFTDTQYF
j_call: TRBJ2-3
v_call: TRBV5-1
cdr3_length: 16

cdr3_aa: CASSVEGAGYTEAFF
j_call: TRBJ1-1
v_call: TRBV9
cdr3_length: 15

cdr3_aa: CASTLSGGAVNEQFF
j_call: TRBJ2-1
v_call: TRBV19
cdr3_length: 15

cdr3_aa: CASGGPYEQYF
j_call: TRBJ2-7
v_call: TRBV27
cdr3_length: 11

cdr3_aa: CASSWGQGAGEQYF
j_call: TRBJ2-7
v_call: TRBV5-4
cdr3_length: 14

cdr3_aa: CASSYGGDGDTQYF
j_call: TRBJ2-3
v_call: TRBV5-1
cdr3_length: 14

cdr3_aa: CASREKGAVYGYTF
j_call: TRBJ1-2
v_call: TRBV27
cdr3_length: 14

cdr3_aa: CASSLAEGAAETQYF
j_call: TRBJ2-5
v_call: TRBV5-4
cdr3_length: 15

cdr3_aa: CASSQDRFGGYTF
j_call: TRBJ1-2
v_call: TRBV5-1
cdr3_length: 13

cdr3_aa: CASSYFTSTGELFF
j_call: TRBJ2-2
v_call: TRBV6-6
cdr3_length: 14

cdr3_aa: CAISESNSAYTQYF
j_call: TRBJ2-3
v_call: TRBV10-3
cdr3_length: 14

cdr3_aa: CASSDRRTTTGELFF
j_call: TRBJ2-2
v_call: TRBV9
cdr3_length: 15

cdr3_aa: CASSPMWDRGSPLHF
j_call: TRBJ1-6
v_call: TRBV18
cdr3_length: 15

cdr3_aa: CASSPMDRAETQYF
j_call: TRBJ2-5
v_call: TRBV5-1
cdr3_length: 14

cdr3_aa: CASSPGQGVQPQHF
j_call: TRBJ1-5
v_call: TRBV18
cdr3_length: 14

cdr3_aa: CATSRKTSGGADTQYF
j_call: TRBJ2-3
v_call: TRBV15
cdr3_length: 16

cdr3_aa: CASSPRQGGNYEQYF
j_call: TRBJ2-7
v_call: TRBV18
cdr3_length: 15

cdr3_aa: CASSYQQEHYEQYF
j_call: TRBJ2-7
v_call: TRBV6-5
cdr3_length: 14

cdr3_aa: CASSLPRGQDEQFF
j_call: TRBJ2-1
v_call: TRBV5-1
cdr3_length: 14

cdr3_aa: CATNRGLNSPLHF
j_call: TRBJ1-6
v_call: TRBV2
cdr3_length: 13

cdr3_aa: CASSLAGGPDTQYF
j_call: TRBJ2-3
v_call: TRBV28
cdr3_length: 14

cdr3_aa: CASSQDYGTGVYDEQFF
j_call: TRBJ2-1
v_call: TRBV4-1
cdr3_length: 17

cdr3_aa: CASTSTGVVLETQYF
j_call: TRBJ2-5
v_call: TRBV5-1
cdr3_length: 15

cdr3_aa: CASSVGVGTKETQYF
j_call: TRBJ2-5
v_call: TRBV6-1
cdr3_length: 15

cdr3_aa: CASSSSGRSTDTQYF
j_call: TRBJ2-3
v_call: TRBV11-3
cdr3_length: 15

cdr3_aa: CAWTIQATLGYTF
j_call: TRBJ1-2
v_call: TRBV30
cdr3_length: 13

cdr3_aa: CASSQTTGYKNIQYF
j_call: TRBJ2-4
v_call: TRBV18
cdr3_length: 15

cdr3_aa: CASSTDRGTYEQYF
j_call: .
v_call: TRBV18
cdr3_length: 14

cdr3_aa: CASGLRGANTGELFF
j_call: TRBJ2-2
v_call: TRBV12-5
cdr3_length: 15

cdr3_aa: CATTPQDRQGLEHGYTF
j_call: TRBJ1-2
v_call: TRBV10-3
cdr3_length: 17

cdr3_aa: CASGLPYGRAEEHGYTF
j_call: TRBJ1-2
v_call: TRBV12-5
cdr3_length: 17

cdr3_aa: CASSLAGHLAKNIQYF
j_call: TRBJ2-4
v_call: TRBV5-6
cdr3_length: 16

cdr3_aa: CASSASDRVRSEAFF
j_call: TRBJ1-1
v_call: TRBV9
cdr3_length: 15

cdr3_aa: CASTDRALTEAFF
j_call: TRBJ1-1
v_call: TRBV2
cdr3_length: 13

cdr3_aa: CASSYWEGQPQHF
j_call: TRBJ1-5
v_call: TRBV6-5
cdr3_length: 13

cdr3_aa: CASSGLAGGNEQFF
j_call: TRBJ2-1
v_call: TRBV6-5
cdr3_length: 14

cdr3_aa: CASSLELIRDSPLHF
j_call: TRBJ1-6
v_call: TRBV11-3
cdr3_length: 15

cdr3_aa: CSVAGQVTSYEQYF
j_call: TRBJ2-7
v_call: TRBV29-1
cdr3_length: 14

cdr3_aa: CASSLFPGQGFGTDTQYF
j_call: TRBJ2-3
v_call: TRBV7-9
cdr3_length: 18

cdr3_aa: CASSLDRFMQFF
j_call: TRBJ2-1
v_call: TRBV6-1
cdr3_length: 12

cdr3_aa: CASSLGQVRNEQYF
j_call: TRBJ2-7
v_call: TRBV5-1
cdr3_length: 14

cdr3_aa: CASAQGVFTETQYF
j_call: TRBJ2-5
v_call: TRBV19
cdr3_length: 14

cdr3_aa: CASSYHGGGNYGYTF
j_call: TRBJ1-2
v_call: TRBV6-5
cdr3_length: 15

cdr3_aa: CAISETQGYGYTF
j_call: TRBJ1-2
v_call: TRBV10-3
cdr3_length: 13

cdr3_aa: CASTDTIHSTLYGYTF
j_call: TRBJ1-2
v_call: TRBV7-9
cdr3_length: 16

cdr3_aa: CASSLGEGYLGGYTF
j_call: TRBJ1-2
v_call: TRBV7-9
cdr3_length: 15

cdr3_aa: CASSSPQRWAFF
j_call: TRBJ1-1
v_call: TRBV28
cdr3_length: 12

cdr3_aa: CASSSDSLSNQPQHF
j_call: TRBJ1-5
v_call: TRBV7-9
cdr3_length: 15

cdr3_aa: CASSLLSGLGGAETQYF
j_call: TRBJ2-5
v_call: TRBV14
cdr3_length: 17

cdr3_aa: CASSSTGWNTEAFF
j_call: TRBJ1-1
v_call: TRBV19
cdr3_length: 14

cdr3_aa: CASSLTYSPYNEQFF
j_call: TRBJ2-1
v_call: TRBV5-1
cdr3_length: 15